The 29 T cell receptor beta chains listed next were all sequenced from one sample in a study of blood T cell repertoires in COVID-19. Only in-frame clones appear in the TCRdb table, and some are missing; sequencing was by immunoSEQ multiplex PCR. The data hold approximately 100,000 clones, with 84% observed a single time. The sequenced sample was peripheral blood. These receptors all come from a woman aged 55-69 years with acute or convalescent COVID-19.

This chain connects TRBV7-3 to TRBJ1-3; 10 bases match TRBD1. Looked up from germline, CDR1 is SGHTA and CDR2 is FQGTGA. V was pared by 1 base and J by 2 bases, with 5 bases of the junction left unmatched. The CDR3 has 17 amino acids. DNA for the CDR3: TGTGCCAGCAGCTTAATGGGACAGGGGACGGCTGGAAACACCATATATTTT. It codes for CASSLMGQGTAGNTIYF.

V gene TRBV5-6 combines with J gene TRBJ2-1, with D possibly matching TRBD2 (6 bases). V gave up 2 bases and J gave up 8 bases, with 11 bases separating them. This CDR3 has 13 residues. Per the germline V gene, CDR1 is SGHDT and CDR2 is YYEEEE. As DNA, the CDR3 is TGTGCCAGCAGCTTCTGGGAGGTCCATGAGCAGTTCTTC. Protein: CASSFWEVHEQFF.

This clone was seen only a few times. The chain's CDR3 is CASSSGTSGEGDEQFF. The CDR3 nucleotides read TGTGCCAGCAGCTCCGGGACTAGCGGGGAGGGGGATGAGCAGTTCTTC. V usage is TRBV11-3 and J usage is TRBJ2-1, with TRBD2 matching 13 bases. The CDR3 totals 16 residues. Losses at the gene ends were 4 bases for V and 8 bases for J; bases not matched to a gene: 8. Germline V gene lookup returns CDR1 SGHNT and CDR2 YENEEA.

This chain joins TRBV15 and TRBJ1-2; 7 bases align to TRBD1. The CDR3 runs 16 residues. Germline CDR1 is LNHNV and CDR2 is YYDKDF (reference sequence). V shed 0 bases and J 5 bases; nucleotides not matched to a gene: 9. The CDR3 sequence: CATSRDEIGQAYGYTF. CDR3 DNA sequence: TGTGCCACCAGCAGAGATGAGATAGGACAGGCATATGGCTACACCTTC.

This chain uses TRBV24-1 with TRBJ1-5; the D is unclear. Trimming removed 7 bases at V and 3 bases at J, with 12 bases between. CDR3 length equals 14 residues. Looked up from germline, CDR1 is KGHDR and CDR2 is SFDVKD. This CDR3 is CATSHRGVNQPQHF. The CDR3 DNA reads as TGTGCCACCAGCCACCGCGGGGTCAATCAGCCCCAGCATTTT.

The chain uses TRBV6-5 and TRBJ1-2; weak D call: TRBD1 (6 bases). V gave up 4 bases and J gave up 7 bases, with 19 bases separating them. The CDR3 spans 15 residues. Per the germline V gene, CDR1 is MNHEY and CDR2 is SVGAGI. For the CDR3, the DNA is TGTGCCAGCAGTTTTGGTCGACAGGCCCTCTTTGGCTACACCTTC. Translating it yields CASSFGRQALFGYTF.

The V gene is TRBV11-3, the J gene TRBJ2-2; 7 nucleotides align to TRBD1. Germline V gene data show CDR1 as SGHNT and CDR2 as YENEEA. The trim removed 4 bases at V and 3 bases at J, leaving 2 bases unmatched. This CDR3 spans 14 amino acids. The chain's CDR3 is CASSSQGDTGELFF. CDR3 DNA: TGTGCCAGCAGCTCCCAGGGGGACACCGGGGAGCTGTTTTTT.

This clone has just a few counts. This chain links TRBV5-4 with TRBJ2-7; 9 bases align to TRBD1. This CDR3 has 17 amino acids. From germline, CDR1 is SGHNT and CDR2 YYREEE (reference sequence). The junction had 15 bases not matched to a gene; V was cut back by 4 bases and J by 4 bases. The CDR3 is CASSRFLGTGLEYEQYF. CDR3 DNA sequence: TGTGCCAGCAGCCGGTTCCTAGGGACAGGGTTGGAGTACGAGCAGTACTTC.

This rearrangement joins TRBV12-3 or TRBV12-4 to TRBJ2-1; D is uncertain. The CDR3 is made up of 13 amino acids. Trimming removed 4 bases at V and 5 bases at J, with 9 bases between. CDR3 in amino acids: CASSYGPHNEQFF. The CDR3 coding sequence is TGTGCCAGCAGTTACGGTCCCCACAATGAGCAGTTCTTC.

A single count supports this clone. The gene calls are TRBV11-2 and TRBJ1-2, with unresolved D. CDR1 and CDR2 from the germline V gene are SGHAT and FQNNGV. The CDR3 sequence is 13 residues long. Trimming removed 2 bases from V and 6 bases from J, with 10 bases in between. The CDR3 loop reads CASSLTGFNGYTF. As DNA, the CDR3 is TGTGCCAGCAGCTTAACGGGTTTTAATGGCTACACCTTC.

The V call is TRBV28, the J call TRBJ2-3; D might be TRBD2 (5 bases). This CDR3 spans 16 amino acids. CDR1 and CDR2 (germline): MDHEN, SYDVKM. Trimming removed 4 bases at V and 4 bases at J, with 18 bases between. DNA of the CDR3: TGTGCCAGCAGTTCCTCTCCTAGCACACGGGCAGATACGCAGTATTTT. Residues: CASSSSPSTRADTQYF.

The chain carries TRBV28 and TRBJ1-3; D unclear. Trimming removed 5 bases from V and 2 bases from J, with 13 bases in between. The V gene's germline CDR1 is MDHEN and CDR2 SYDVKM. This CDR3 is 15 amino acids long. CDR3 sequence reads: CASSPRRVTGNTIYF. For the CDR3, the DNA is TGTGCCAGCAGTCCGAGGCGGGTTACTGGAAACACCATATATTTT.

CDR3 DNA: TGTGCCAGCAGTTACTCTCTAGCGGGGGGGCCAAATGAGCAGTTCTTC. The encoded protein is CASSYSLAGGPNEQFF. V is TRBV6-2 or TRBV6-3 and J is TRBJ2-1; 12 bases are a match to TRBD2. The germline CDR1 and CDR2 sequences are MNHEY and SVGEGT. The length of the CDR3 is 16 residues. Trimming took 0 bases from V and 7 from J; bases not matched to a gene: 4.

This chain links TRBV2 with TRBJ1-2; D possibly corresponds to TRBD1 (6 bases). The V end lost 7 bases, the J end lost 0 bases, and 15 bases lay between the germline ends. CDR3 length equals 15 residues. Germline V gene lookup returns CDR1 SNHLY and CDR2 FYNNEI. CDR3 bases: TGTGCCAGCAAATACCGGGACACCTCTAACTATGGCTACACCTTC. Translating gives CASKYRDTSNYGYTF.

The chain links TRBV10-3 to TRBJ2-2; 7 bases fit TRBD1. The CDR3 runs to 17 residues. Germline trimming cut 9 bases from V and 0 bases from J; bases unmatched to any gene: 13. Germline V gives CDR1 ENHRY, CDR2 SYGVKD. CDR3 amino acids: CAIPGQPNRANTGELFF. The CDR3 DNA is TGTGCCATTCCGGGACAGCCAAACCGTGCGAACACCGGGGAGCTGTTTTTT.

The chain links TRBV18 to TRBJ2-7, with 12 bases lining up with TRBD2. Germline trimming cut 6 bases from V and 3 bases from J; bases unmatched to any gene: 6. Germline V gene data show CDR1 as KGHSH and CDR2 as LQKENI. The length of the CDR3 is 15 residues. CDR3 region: CASSSGLAGHYEQYF. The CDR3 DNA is TGTGCCAGCTCGTCCGGACTAGCGGGGCACTACGAGCAGTACTTC.

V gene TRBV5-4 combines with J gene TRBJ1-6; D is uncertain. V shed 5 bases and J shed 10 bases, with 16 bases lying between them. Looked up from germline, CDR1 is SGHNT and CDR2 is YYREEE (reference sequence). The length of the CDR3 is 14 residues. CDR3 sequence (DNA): TGTGCCAGCAGGGAAGACCGGGTCGGGTCACCCCTCCACTTT. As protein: CASREDRVGSPLHF.

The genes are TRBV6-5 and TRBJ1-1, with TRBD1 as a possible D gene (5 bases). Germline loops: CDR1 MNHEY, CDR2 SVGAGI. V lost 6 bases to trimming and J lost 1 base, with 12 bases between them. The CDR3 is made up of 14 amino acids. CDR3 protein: CASRPTVANTEAFF. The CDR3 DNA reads TGTGCCAGCAGGCCGACAGTGGCGAACACTGAAGCTTTCTTT.

DNA for the CDR3: TGTGCCAGCAGTGTAGACAGGAGCTCCTATAATTCACCCCTCCACTTT. Encoded protein: CASSVDRSSYNSPLHF. The chain joins TRBV2 to TRBJ1-6; perhaps TRBD1 as D (6 bases). There are 16 residues in the CDR3. CDR1 is SNHLY and CDR2 is FYNNEI in the germline V gene. Deletions cut 4 bases from V and 0 bases from J, with 10 bases between.

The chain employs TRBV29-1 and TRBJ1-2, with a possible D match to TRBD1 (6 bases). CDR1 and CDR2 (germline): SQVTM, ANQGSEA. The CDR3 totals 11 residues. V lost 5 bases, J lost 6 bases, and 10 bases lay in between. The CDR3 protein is CSVRGSDGYTF. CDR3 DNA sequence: TGCAGCGTTAGGGGGAGCGATGGCTACACCTTC.

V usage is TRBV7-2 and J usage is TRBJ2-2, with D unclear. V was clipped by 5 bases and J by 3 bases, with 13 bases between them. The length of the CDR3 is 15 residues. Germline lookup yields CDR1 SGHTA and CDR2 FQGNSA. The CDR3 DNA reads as TGTGCCAGCAGCCCGTACAGACCTGACACCGGGGAGCTGTTTTTT. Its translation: CASSPYRPDTGELFF.

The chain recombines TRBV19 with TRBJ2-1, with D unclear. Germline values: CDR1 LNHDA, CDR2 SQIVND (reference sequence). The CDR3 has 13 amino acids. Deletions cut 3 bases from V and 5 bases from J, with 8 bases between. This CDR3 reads CASSIGTNNEQFF. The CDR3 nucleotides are TGTGCCAGTAGTATCGGAACTAACAATGAGCAGTTCTTC.

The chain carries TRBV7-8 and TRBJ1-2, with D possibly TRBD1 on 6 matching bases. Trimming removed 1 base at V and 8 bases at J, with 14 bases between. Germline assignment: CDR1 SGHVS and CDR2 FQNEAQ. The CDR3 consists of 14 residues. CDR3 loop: CASSLGEGVWGYTF. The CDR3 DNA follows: TGTGCCAGCAGCTTAGGAGAGGGGGTGTGGGGCTACACCTTC.

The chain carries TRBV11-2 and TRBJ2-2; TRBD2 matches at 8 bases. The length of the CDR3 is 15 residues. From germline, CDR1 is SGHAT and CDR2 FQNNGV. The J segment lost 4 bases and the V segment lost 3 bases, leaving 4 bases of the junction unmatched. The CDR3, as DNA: TGTGCCAGCAGCTTTCGGGGGGGCCCCACCGGGGAGCTGTTTTTT. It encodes CASSFRGGPTGELFF.

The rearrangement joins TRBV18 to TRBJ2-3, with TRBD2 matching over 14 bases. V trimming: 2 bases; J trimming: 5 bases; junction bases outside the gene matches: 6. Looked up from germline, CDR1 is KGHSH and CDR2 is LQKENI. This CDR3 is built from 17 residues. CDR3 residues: CASSPMTSGGAQDTQYF. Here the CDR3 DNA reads TGTGCCAGCTCACCAATGACTAGCGGGGGGGCCCAAGATACGCAGTATTTT.

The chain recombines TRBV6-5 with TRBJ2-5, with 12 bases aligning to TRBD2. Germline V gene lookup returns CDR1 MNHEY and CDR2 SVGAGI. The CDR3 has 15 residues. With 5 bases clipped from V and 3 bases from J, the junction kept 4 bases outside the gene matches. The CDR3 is CASSTRLAGEETQYF. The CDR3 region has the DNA TGTGCCAGCAGTACCCGACTAGCGGGGGAAGAGACCCAGTACTTC.

Here the CDR3 reads CASSHGQDPGPLHF. In DNA, the CDR3 is TGTGCCAGCAGCCATGGACAGGACCCCGGTCCCCTCCACTTT. The genes are TRBV3-1 (or the pseudogene TRBV3-2) and TRBJ1-6; the match to TRBD1 covers 7 bases. The CDR3 is 14 amino acids. CDR1 and CDR2 from the germline V gene are LGHDT and YNNKEL (reference sequence). Germline trimming cut 3 bases from V and 13 bases from J; bases unmatched to any gene: 9.

The CDR3 bases are TGTGCCAGCTCACCAAGCAGGGGGCTTGATGATTCACCCCTCCACTTT. Encoded protein: CASSPSRGLDDSPLHF. The rearrangement links TRBV18 to TRBJ1-6, with TRBD1 matching over 8 bases. Per germline, CDR1 KGHSH and CDR2 LQKENI. The ends lost 2 bases at V and 8 bases at J; junction bases unmatched: 8. The CDR3 has 16 amino acids.

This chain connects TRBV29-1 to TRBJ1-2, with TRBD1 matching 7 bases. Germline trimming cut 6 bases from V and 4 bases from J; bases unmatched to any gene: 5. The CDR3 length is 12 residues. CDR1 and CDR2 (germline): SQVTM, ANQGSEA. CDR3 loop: CSVSDRSYGYTF. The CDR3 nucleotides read TGCAGCGTCTCGGACAGGTCCTATGGCTACACCTTC.